This TCR beta chain stems from a study of T cells in Graves' hyperthyroidism and ophthalmopathy. Whole-study results and caveats: Most thyroid clonotypes expanded above 0.001 were also detected in blood. Ophthalmopathy, which appeared later, was predicted by the model a median approximately 6.7 months before onset.

CDR1 and CDR2 (germline): SGHDT, YYEEEE. The CDR3 runs to 16 residues. V was trimmed by 3 bases and J by 0 bases, leaving 15 bases between them. Regions amplified from RNA transcripts were the TCR beta CDR3 regions. During a first-round RT-PCR of the TCR CDR3, the HTBI primer set was used. MiXCR, applied by TCRdb to the multiplex PCR reads, yields one record per CDR3 protein. The table has 600,000 to 650,000 distinct CDR3 sequences, roughly 17% seen once. As to this clonotype: Its target is not known.

The sample was blood. The origin of this receptor is a woman in her 30s with Graves' hyperthyroidism. The V and J genes are TRBV5-6 and TRBJ1-1; tentatively, D is TRBD1 (6 bases). The CDR3 sequence: CASSSGDRSMNTEAFF. CDR3 coding DNA: TGTGCCAGCAGCTCCGGAGACAGGAGCATGAACACTGAAGCTTTCTTT.